The TCR beta chain under discussion was sequenced for a study of regulatory T cells in long-lasting Graves disease. Study information: For under 3 months, newly diagnosed Graves' patients had been taking antithyroid drugs.

CDR3 regions were amplified by Arm-PCR using iRepertoire HTBI primers to build TCR beta libraries. TCRdb called the multiplex PCR reads again in MiXCR, with one record for every CDR3 protein. There are 360,000 or so distinct CDR3 sequences in the sample; about 10% occur only once, and approximately 17% lies in the top ten. This clonotype was seen a few times. Documented time point: newly diagnosed GD, antithyroid drugs for less than 3 months. Preparation of the TCR library used RNA extracted from PBMCs. This sample was also put to use in a study of T cells in Graves' hyperthyroidism and ophthalmopathy.

This receptor was obtained from a young woman with Graves disease. Source: peripheral blood mononuclear cells (PBMCs), taken at new diagnosis, from a patient treated with antithyroid drugs.

The chain's CDR3 is CASSIFFASGGAGTGELFF. For the CDR3, the DNA is TGTGCCAGTAGTATATTCTTTGCTAGCGGGGGGGCTGGGACCGGGGAGCTGTTTTTT. This chain uses TRBV19 with TRBJ2-2; 12 bases are a match to TRBD2. V was clipped by 2 bases and J by 5 bases; unmatched bases: 12. Germline CDR1 is LNHDA and CDR2 is SQIVND (reference sequence). CDR3 size: 19 residues.